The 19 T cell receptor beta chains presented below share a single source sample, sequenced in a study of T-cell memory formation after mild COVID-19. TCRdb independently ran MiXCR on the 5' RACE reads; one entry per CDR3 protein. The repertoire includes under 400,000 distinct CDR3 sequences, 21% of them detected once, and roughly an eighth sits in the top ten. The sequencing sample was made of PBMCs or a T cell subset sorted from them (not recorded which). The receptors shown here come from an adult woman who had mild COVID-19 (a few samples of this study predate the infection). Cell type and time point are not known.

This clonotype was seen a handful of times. Here the CDR3 DNA reads TGTGCCAGTAGTATTTCCCTAGCGGGAGCAGCCTACGAGCAGTACTTC. Translating it yields CASSISLAGAAYEQYF. The genes are TRBV19 and TRBJ2-7, with 10 bases matching TRBD2. The CDR3 is made up of 16 amino acids. V lost 3 bases to trimming and J lost 2 bases; unmatched junction nucleotides: 7. The germline CDR1 and CDR2 sequences are LNHDA and SQIVND (reference sequence).

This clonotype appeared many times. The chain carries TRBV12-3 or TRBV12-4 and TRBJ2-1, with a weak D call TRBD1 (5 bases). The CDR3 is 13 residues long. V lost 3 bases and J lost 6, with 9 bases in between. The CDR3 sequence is CASSLGPSNEQFF. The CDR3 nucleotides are TGTGCCAGCAGTTTGGGGCCGAGCAATGAGCAGTTCTTC.

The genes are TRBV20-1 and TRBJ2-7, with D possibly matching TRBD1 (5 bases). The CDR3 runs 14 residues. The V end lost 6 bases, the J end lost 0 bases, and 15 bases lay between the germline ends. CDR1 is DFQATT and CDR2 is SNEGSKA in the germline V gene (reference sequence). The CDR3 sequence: CSAEDTQNSYEQYF. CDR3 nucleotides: TGCAGTGCAGAGGACACTCAAAACTCCTACGAGCAGTACTTC.

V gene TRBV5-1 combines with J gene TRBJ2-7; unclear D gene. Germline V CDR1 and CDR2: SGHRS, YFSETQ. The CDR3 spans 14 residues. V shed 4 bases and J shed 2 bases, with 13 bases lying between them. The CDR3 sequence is CASSQGAATYEQYF. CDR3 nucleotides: TGCGCCAGCAGCCAAGGAGCTGCAACCTACGAGCAGTACTTC.

The CDR3 DNA reads as TGTGCCAGCAGCTTAGTTGGAGACAGGGGCGGGAATGGCTACACCTTC. It is translated as CASSLVGDRGGNGYTF. The chain joins TRBV7-9 to TRBJ1-2, with 8 bases that match TRBD1. V gave up 1 base and J gave up 6 bases; unmatched junction bases: 10. Germline V lookup: CDR1 SEHNR, CDR2 FQNEAQ (reference sequence). This CDR3 is 16 amino acids long.

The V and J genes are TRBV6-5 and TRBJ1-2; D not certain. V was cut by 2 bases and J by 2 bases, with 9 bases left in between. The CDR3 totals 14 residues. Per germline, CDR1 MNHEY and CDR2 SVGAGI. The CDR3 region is CASSYGPSNYGYTF. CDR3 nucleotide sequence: TGTGCCAGCAGTTACGGACCCTCGAACTATGGCTACACCTTC.

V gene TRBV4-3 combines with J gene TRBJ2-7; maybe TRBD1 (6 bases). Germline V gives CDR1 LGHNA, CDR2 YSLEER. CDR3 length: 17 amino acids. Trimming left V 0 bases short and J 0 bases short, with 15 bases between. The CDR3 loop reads CASSQDGRQAGSYEQYF. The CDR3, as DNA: TGCGCCAGCAGCCAAGATGGGCGACAGGCCGGCTCCTACGAGCAGTACTTC.

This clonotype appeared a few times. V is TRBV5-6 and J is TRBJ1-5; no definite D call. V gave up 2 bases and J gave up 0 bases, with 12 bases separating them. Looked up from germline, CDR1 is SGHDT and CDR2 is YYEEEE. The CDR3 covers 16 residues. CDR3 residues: CASSFWTGYSNQPQHF. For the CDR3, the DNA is TGTGCCAGCAGCTTTTGGACGGGGTATAGCAATCAGCCCCAGCATTTT.

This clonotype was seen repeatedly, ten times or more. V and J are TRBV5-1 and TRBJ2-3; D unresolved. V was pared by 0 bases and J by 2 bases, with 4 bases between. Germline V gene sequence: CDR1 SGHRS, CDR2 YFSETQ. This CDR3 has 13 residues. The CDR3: CASSLAPTDTQYF. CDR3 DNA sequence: TGCGCCAGCAGCTTGGCCCCCACAGATACGCAGTATTTT.

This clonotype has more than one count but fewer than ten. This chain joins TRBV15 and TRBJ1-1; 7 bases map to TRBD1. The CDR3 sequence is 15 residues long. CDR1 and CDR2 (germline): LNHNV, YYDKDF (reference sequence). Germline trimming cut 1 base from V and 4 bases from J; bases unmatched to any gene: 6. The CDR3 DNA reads TGTGCCACCAGCAGAGTGCTTTCAGGGGGCACTGAAGCTTTCTTT. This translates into CATSRVLSGGTEAFF.

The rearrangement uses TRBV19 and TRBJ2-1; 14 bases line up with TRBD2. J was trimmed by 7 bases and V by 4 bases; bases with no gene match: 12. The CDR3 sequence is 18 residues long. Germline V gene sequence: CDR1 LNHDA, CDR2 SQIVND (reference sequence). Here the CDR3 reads CASSTPPGLAGGRNEQFF. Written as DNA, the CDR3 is TGTGCCAGTAGTACGCCCCCCGGACTAGCGGGAGGACGGAATGAGCAGTTCTTC.

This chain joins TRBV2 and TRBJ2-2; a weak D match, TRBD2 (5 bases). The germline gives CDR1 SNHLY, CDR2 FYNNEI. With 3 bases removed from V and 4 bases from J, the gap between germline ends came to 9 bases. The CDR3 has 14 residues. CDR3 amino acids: CASSDRRSTGELFF. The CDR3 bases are TGTGCCAGCAGTGACAGGAGGAGCACCGGGGAGCTGTTTTTT.

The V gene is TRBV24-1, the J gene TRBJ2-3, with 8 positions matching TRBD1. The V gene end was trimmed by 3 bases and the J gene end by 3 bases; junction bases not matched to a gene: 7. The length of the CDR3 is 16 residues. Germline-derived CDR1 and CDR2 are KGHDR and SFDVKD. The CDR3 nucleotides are TGTGCCACCAGTGATAACGGACAGGGCCGAACAGATACGCAGTATTTT. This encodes CATSDNGQGRTDTQYF.

CDR3 sequence (DNA): TGTGCCAGCAGCCCCACTCGGGCTAGCGGGAACTACAATGAGCAGTTCTTC. Residues: CASSPTRASGNYNEQFF. The chain carries TRBV7-8 and TRBJ2-1; 9 bases are a match to TRBD2. The length of the CDR3 is 17 residues. V gave up 5 bases and J gave up 3 bases; unmatched junction bases: 11. Germline CDR1 and CDR2: SGHVS and FQNEAQ.

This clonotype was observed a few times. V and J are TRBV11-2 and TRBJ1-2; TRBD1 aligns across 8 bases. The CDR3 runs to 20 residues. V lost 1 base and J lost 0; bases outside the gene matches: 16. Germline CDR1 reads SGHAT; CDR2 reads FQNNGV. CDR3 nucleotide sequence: TGTGCCAGCAGCTTAGGATCCGACATAGGACAGGGAGGCGCTAACTATGGCTACACCTTC. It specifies CASSLGSDIGQGGANYGYTF.

This chain's CDR3 is CASSATSMETQYF. The CDR3 DNA reads as TGTGCCAGCAGCGCAACTAGTATGGAGACCCAGTACTTC. The chain carries TRBV11-1 and TRBJ2-5; D possibly corresponds to TRBD2 (5 bases). Germline-derived CDR1 and CDR2 are SGHAT and FQDESV (reference sequence). V was shortened by 5 bases and J by 5 bases, with 12 bases between the two germline ends. This CDR3 comprises 13 residues.

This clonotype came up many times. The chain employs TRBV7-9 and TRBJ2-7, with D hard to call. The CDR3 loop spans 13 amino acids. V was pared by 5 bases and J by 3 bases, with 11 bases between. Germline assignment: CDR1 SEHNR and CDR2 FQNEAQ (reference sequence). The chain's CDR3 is CASSMMDLYEQYF. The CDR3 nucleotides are TGTGCCAGCAGCATGATGGACCTCTACGAGCAGTACTTC.

CDR3 protein: CSGITGVGEQYF. For the CDR3, the DNA is TGCAGCGGCATAACAGGGGTAGGCGAGCAGTACTTC. J is TRBJ2-7 and V is TRBV29-1, with TRBD1 identical over 7 bases. Per the germline V gene, CDR1 is SQVTM and CDR2 is ANQGSEA. The CDR3 consists of 12 residues. With 7 bases clipped from V and 6 bases from J, the junction kept 9 bases outside the gene matches.

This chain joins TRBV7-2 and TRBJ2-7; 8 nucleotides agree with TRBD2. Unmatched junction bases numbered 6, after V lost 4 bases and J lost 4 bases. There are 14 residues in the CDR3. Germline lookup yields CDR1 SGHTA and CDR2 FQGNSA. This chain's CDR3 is CASSSGTRTYEQYF. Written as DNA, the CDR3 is TGTGCCAGCAGCTCCGGGACTAGGACTTACGAGCAGTACTTC. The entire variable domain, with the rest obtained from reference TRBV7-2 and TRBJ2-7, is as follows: GAGVSQSPSNKVTEKGKDVELRCDPISGHTALYWYRQSLGQGLEFLIYFQGNSAPDKSGLPSDRFSAERTGGSVSTLTIQRTQQEDSAVYLCASSSGTRTYEQYFGPGTRLTVT.